A single TCR beta chain is shown here with its context. Its specificity is unknown. Each donor gave one heparinised blood draw averaging around 120 mL. It was via CD45RO/CCR7/CD25/CD127/CD95/CD27 that CD4+ naive, central memory, regulatory and stem cell-like memory cells were sorted. The sample originates from a study of beta chain features in type 1 diabetes. Study observations and caveats: There was a possibility that cDNA sequencing over-represented cells with high TCR expression.

Sequencing targeted expressed TCRB transcripts, as all isolated RNA had been reverse transcribed. Sequenced by immunoSEQ multiplex PCR; TCRdb stores in-frame clones only, minus some. There are just over 600,000 clones in the sample; 15% occur only once, and about 0.087% lies in the top ten. Germline V gene lookup returns CDR1 SGHTA and CDR2 FQGTGA. The CDR3 consists of 15 residues. The V gene lost 2 bases and the J gene lost 2 bases, with 13 bases spanning the gap. Material for sequencing was naive CD4+ T cells from blood. This sequence originates from a man aged 18 to 30 in good health. V gene TRBV7-3 combines with J gene TRBJ2-7; unclear D gene. CDR3 DNA: TGTGCCAGCAGCTTATCCCCGTCGCCCACCTACGAGCAGTACTTC. It is translated as CASSLSPSPTYEQYF.